The TCR beta chain described here comes from a study of T and B cells in COVID-19 patients. Study findings and constraints: Patients with COVID-19 reportedly showed strongly skewed T cell receptor beta variable and joining gene usage.

V lost 3 bases and J 2 bases, leaving 11 bases between the germline ends. The germline gives CDR1 MDHEN, CDR2 SYDVKM. The CDR3 contains 14 residues. TRB rearrangements were amplified by multiplex PCR with BIOMED2 TRB-A/B primers. TCRdb ran MiXCR on the multiplex PCR reads and lists one entry per CDR3 protein. In the table there are several thousand distinct CDR3 sequences, 25% to 35% of which are singletons. TRB was amplified from around 230-520 ng of blood genomic DNA. Turning to this clonotype: The antigen remains undetermined.

This TCR came from a human donor with active COVID-19. The donor label of this sample is uncertain. The chain employs TRBV28 and TRBJ2-7, with D perhaps being TRBD1 or TRBD2 (5 bases each). Sequencing used blood. The CDR3 region has the DNA TGTGCCAGCAGTTTGGGTGAGGGGACCTACGAGCAGTACTTC. This translates into CASSLGEGTYEQYF.